These 26 T cell receptor beta chains share one sample of origin, sequenced in a study of cytomegalovirus exposure and HLA in healthy donors. PCR employed 60 Vbeta and 13 Jbeta primers. Some clones are missing from TCRdb's copy, which holds only in-frame ones; the method was immunoSEQ multiplex PCR. Of 90,000 to 100,000 clones listed, approximately 80% are singletons. The sequenced material came from PBMCs. Receptor source: a man aged 45 to 65 in good health and CMV-seronegative.

This chain links TRBV4-1 with TRBJ2-7; 12 bases are shared with TRBD2. This CDR3 comprises 16 residues. Germline-derived CDR1 and CDR2 are MGHRA and YSYEKL. The V gene end was trimmed by 3 bases and the J gene end by 2 bases; junction bases not matched to a gene: 5. The CDR3 reads CASSQGTSGYAYEQYF. Here the CDR3 DNA reads TGCGCCAGCAGCCAGGGGACTAGCGGGTACGCCTACGAGCAGTACTTC.

The V call is TRBV7-9, the J call TRBJ2-7; possibly TRBD2 for D (5 bases). Looked up from germline, CDR1 is SEHNR and CDR2 is FQNEAQ (reference sequence). This CDR3 is 14 amino acids long. V was cut by 5 bases and J by 3 bases, with 14 bases left in between. The CDR3 sequence is CASSVGGGYYEQYF. The DNA of the CDR3 is TGTGCCAGCAGCGTAGGCGGCGGGTACTACGAGCAGTACTTC.

The chain combines TRBV2 with TRBJ1-4; 9 bases fit TRBD1. Trimming took 2 bases from V and 3 from J; bases not matched to a gene: 1. There are 15 residues in the CDR3. Germline V gene sequence: CDR1 SNHLY, CDR2 FYNNEI. CDR3 sequence reads: CASSEWDRANEKLFF. CDR3 DNA sequence: TGTGCCAGCAGTGAATGGGACAGGGCTAATGAAAAACTGTTTTTT.

This clone was seen only once. The chain joins TRBV28 to TRBJ1-5, with D possibly matching TRBD1 (6 bases). CDR1 is MDHEN, CDR2 SYDVKM, per germline. V lost 6 bases and J lost 7, with 19 bases in between. The length of the CDR3 is 15 residues. The CDR3 DNA reads TGTGCCAGCAGAGTTGCGGGGGCAGGCGAACAGCCCCAGCATTTT. Protein: CASRVAGAGEQPQHF. The variable domain in full, completed from reference TRBV28 and TRBJ1-5, reads DVKVTQSSRYLVKRTGEKVFLECVQDMDHENMFWYRQDPGLGLRLIYFSYDVKMKEKGDIPEGYSVSREKKERFSLILESASTNQTSMYLCASRVAGAGEQPQHFGDGTRLSIL.

This clone was found once. The chain links TRBV6-5 to TRBJ2-7; 7 bases are shared with TRBD2. This CDR3 is built from 16 residues. Germline loops: CDR1 MNHEY, CDR2 SVGAGI. The junction had 9 bases not matched to a gene; V was cut back by 0 bases and J by 4 bases. The CDR3, as DNA: TGTGCCAGCAGTTACTCTTCGGGAGGCATGATTTACGAGCAGTACTTC. Translation: CASSYSSGGMIYEQYF.

The chain is built from TRBV9 and TRBJ2-2, with 11 bases aligning to TRBD2. The CDR3 totals 18 residues. J gave up 1 base and V 4 bases, and 9 bases lay outside the gene matches. Germline V gene data show CDR1 as SGDLS and CDR2 as YYNGEE. In DNA, the CDR3 is TGTGCCAGCAGCTCCTATAGCGGGAGGGCAAGGAACACCGGGGAGCTGTTTTTT. As protein: CASSSYSGRARNTGELFF.

This clone was seen a single time. The V call is TRBV28, the J call TRBJ1-1; 10 nucleotides agree with TRBD1. This CDR3 region has 15 residues. V shed 2 bases, J shed 7 bases, and the junction held 7 bases outside the gene matches. CDR1 is MDHEN, CDR2 SYDVKM, per germline. As DNA, the CDR3 is TGTGCCAGCAGTTTAACCAGACAGGGGGCGGTTGAAGCTTTCTTT. Translation: CASSLTRQGAVEAFF.

This sequence joins TRBV6-1 and TRBJ1-4, with 9 positions matching TRBD1. From germline, CDR1 is MNHNS and CDR2 SASEGT. The trim removed 5 bases at V and 8 bases at J, leaving 6 bases unmatched. The CDR3 spans 14 residues. CDR3 in DNA: TGTGCCAGCAGTTTACAGGGGGCAGAGGAAAAACTGTTTTTT. Translated, it gives CASSLQGAEEKLFF.

The chain recombines TRBV7-2 with TRBJ2-5; TRBD2 agrees at 8 bases. The J call is doubtful: the DNA matches TRBJ2-7 better. The germline V gene encodes CDR1 SGHTA and CDR2 FQGNSA. The CDR3 is made up of 16 amino acids. The CDR3, as DNA: TGTGCCAGCAGCTTAGCGCCGGATAGCGGGATCTACGAGCAGTACTTC. This encodes CASSLAPDSGIYEQYF.

In this sample, this clone turned up a few times. The chain links TRBV4-2 to TRBJ1-1; D may be TRBD1 (5 bases). Germline V gene lookup returns CDR1 LGHNA and CDR2 YNFKEQ. The CDR3 is 16 amino acids. With 0 bases removed from V and 5 bases from J, the gap between germline ends came to 16 bases. The chain's CDR3 is CASSQDHVGGGTEAFF. The CDR3 DNA sequence: TGTGCCAGCAGCCAAGACCACGTCGGGGGGGGGACTGAAGCTTTCTTT.

The chain couples TRBV19 to TRBJ1-5; possibly TRBD1 for D (6 bases). Trimming cost V 4 bases and J 0 bases, with 10 bases left between them. This CDR3 spans 15 amino acids. Germline CDR1 is LNHDA and CDR2 is SQIVND (reference sequence). In DNA form, the CDR3 reads TGTGCCAGTAGTAAGGGACAAGTTAGCAATCAGCCCCAGCATTTT. Translating it yields CASSKGQVSNQPQHF.

The CDR3 region is CASSQDRTGGSYEQYF. CDR3 in DNA: TGCGCCAGCAGCCAAGATCGAACAGGGGGGTCCTACGAGCAGTACTTC. This chain joins TRBV4-1 and TRBJ2-5; 8 nucleotides align to TRBD1. The DNA end is more similar to TRBJ2-7, so the J call may be wrong. Looked up from germline, CDR1 is MGHRA and CDR2 is YSYEKL. There are 16 residues in the CDR3.

The chain has TRBV5-4 and TRBJ1-1; D unresolved. The germline V and J ends were trimmed by 0 bases and 1 base, with 13 bases remaining between them. Germline CDR1 is SGHNT and CDR2 is YYREEE (reference sequence). The CDR3 runs to 16 residues. CDR3 region: CASSLGNGQTNTEAFF. The CDR3 bases are TGTGCCAGCAGCTTGGGTAATGGGCAAACGAACACTGAAGCTTTCTTT.

With regard to this clone: One end of the junction is discordant with germline, which a read error may explain. This chain joins TRBV2 and TRBJ2-3, with 11 nucleotides matching TRBD2. The length of the CDR3 is 16 residues. Germline V CDR1 and CDR2: SNHLY, FYNNEI. CDR3 bases: TGTGCCGGCAGTGAAGCACTAGCGGGAGTAGTAGATACGCAGTATTTT. Translated, it gives CAGSEALAGVVDTQYF.

This clone has just one count. The CDR3: CASSLGREGQAQYF. DNA for the CDR3: TGTGCCAGCAGCTTGGGGCGGGAGGGCCAGGCTCAGTACTTC. The rearrangement links TRBV5-4 to TRBJ2-7, with 9 bases fitting TRBD2. The CDR3 covers 14 residues. Germline trimming cut 0 bases from V and 10 bases from J; bases unmatched to any gene: 8. Germline V gives CDR1 SGHNT, CDR2 YYREEE (reference sequence).

The rearrangement uses TRBV4-1 and TRBJ2-7, with TRBD1 as a possible D gene (5 bases). The CDR3 has 13 residues. Looked up from germline, CDR1 is MGHRA and CDR2 is YSYEKL. The V and J ends lost 3 bases and 3 bases respectively, with 9 bases between them. In nucleotides, the CDR3 is TGCGCCAGCAGCCAGGACAAGTACTACGAGCAGTACTTC. Translating it yields CASSQDKYYEQYF.

This clone came up a few times. The V gene is TRBV4-2, the J gene TRBJ1-1; D may be TRBD1 (5 bases). The CDR3 runs to 15 residues. Germline V lookup: CDR1 LGHNA, CDR2 YNFKEQ. The V and J ends lost 0 bases and 7 bases respectively, with 15 bases between them. The CDR3 sequence is CASSQEERGVGEAFF. CDR3 in DNA: TGTGCCAGCAGCCAAGAGGAACGGGGGGTTGGTGAAGCTTTCTTT.

Sample share makes this clone medium-sized. The V and J genes are TRBV5-4 and TRBJ2-2, with 7 positions matching TRBD2. The CDR3 consists of 17 residues. Germline assignment: CDR1 SGHNT and CDR2 YYREEE (reference sequence). Trimming cost V 2 bases and J 3 bases; bases outside gene matches: 10. Here the CDR3 reads CASSFVEREDDTGELFF. CDR3 sequence (DNA): TGTGCCAGCAGCTTTGTGGAACGGGAGGATGACACCGGGGAGCTGTTTTTT.

The V and J genes are TRBV15 and TRBJ2-7, with 7 bases fitting TRBD1. This CDR3 spans 16 amino acids. The junction had 11 bases not matched to a gene; V was cut back by 3 bases and J by 3 bases. Germline V CDR1 and CDR2: LNHNV, YYDKDF (reference sequence). The CDR3 DNA is TGTGCCACCAGCAGTCCGAACAGGGGTAGGGTCTACGAGCAGTACTTC. It encodes CATSSPNRGRVYEQYF.

This clone was observed once. The chain couples TRBV28 to TRBJ2-2; possibly TRBD1 for D (7 bases). CDR1 and CDR2 (germline): MDHEN, SYDVKM. The CDR3 has 17 amino acids. Trimming shortened V by 5 bases and J by 2 bases, and 18 bases separated the two germline ends. The CDR3 reads CASSIQGGWGNTGELFF. DNA of the CDR3: TGTGCCAGCAGTATTCAGGGGGGATGGGGAAACACCGGGGAGCTGTTTTTT.

The V and J genes are TRBV29-1 and TRBJ1-5; 7 bases align to TRBD1. In germline, CDR1 is SQVTM, CDR2 ANQGSEA. With 3 bases clipped from V and 2 bases from J, the junction kept 1 base outside the gene matches. CDR3 length equals 13 residues. DNA for the CDR3: TGCAGCGTTGATACAGGGGGCAATCAGCCCCAGCATTTT. Protein sequence: CSVDTGGNQPQHF.

V is TRBV27 and J is TRBJ2-7; TRBD1 aligns across 8 bases. V gave up 3 bases and J gave up 5 bases; unmatched junction bases: 15. In germline, CDR1 is MNHEY, CDR2 SMNVEV (reference sequence). The CDR3 contains 17 residues. The CDR3 DNA is TGTGCCAGCAGTTTCCACTCGGCGCAGGGGGCGGGCAACGAGCAGTACTTC. As protein: CASSFHSAQGAGNEQYF.

Regarding this clone: One junction end does not reproduce the germline sequence, and a read error may be involved. The chain recombines TRBV7-7 with TRBJ2-3; D not resolved. The V gene's germline CDR1 is SSHAT and CDR2 FNYEAQ (reference sequence). This CDR3 is 16 amino acids long. The CDR3 reads CASSPLGSTSTDTQYF. The CDR3 bases are TGTGCTAGCAGCCCCCTAGGCAGTACTAGCACAGATACGCAGTATTTT.

This clone appeared a single time. The rearrangement uses TRBV9 and TRBJ1-2; maybe TRBD1 (6 bases). Per germline, CDR1 SGDLS and CDR2 YYNGEE. V lost 2 bases and J 8 bases, leaving 25 bases between the germline ends. This CDR3 contains 17 residues. The CDR3 nucleotides are TGTGCCAGCAGCGTCGCCCCCCATTCCCCAGGGGTAGGAGGCTACACCTTC. Its translation is CASSVAPHSPGVGGYTF.

The V gene is TRBV6-6, the J gene TRBJ2-7, with D possibly matching TRBD1 (6 bases). The ends were cut back, 7 bases at V and 5 bases at J, with 12 bases in the middle. Germline V lookup: CDR1 MNHNY, CDR2 SVGAGI (reference sequence). The CDR3 is 12 residues long. CDR3 loop: CASTHDRNEQYF. CDR3 nucleotide sequence: TGTGCCAGCACCCATGACAGGAACGAGCAGTACTTC.

The chain links TRBV19 to TRBJ2-3; weak D call: TRBD1 (6 bases). This CDR3 is 15 amino acids long. Germline V gene sequence: CDR1 LNHDA, CDR2 SQIVND (reference sequence). Trimming pared 4 bases from V and 2 bases from J, leaving 13 bases between. For the CDR3, the DNA is TGTGCCAGTAGTACACTGGACAGTAACACAGATACGCAGTATTTT. This gives the protein CASSTLDSNTDTQYF. Full variable domain (rest looked up from reference TRBV19 and TRBJ2-3): DGGITQSPKYLFRKEGQNVTLSCEQNLNHDAMYWYRQDPGQGLRLIYYSQIVNDFQKGDIAEGYSVSREKKESFPLTVTSAQKNPTAFYLCASSTLDSNTDTQYFGPGTRLTVL.